This TCR beta chain was observed in a study of brain T cells in children with intractable seizures. Germline CDR1 and CDR2: SGHDT and YYEEEE. With 1 base removed from V and 6 bases from J, the gap between germline ends came to 13 bases. This CDR3 is built from 14 residues. This table comes from immunoSEQ multiplex PCR, and its TCRdb copy is limited to in-frame clones, with some not included. In the table there are 5,000 or so clones, under 95% of which are singletons. Surgery cases with the highest brain T cell transcript signatures were chosen for sequencing. The sequence derives from a boy younger than two with focal cortical dysplasia and intractable seizures. Here the sequenced sample was resected brain tissue, taken at surgery. The chain recombines TRBV5-6 with TRBJ1-1, with D tentatively TRBD1 (5 bases). The CDR3 loop is CASSLLLSGAEAFF. DNA of the CDR3: TGTGCCAGCAGCTTGCTGCTTTCGGGGGCTGAAGCTTTCTTT.